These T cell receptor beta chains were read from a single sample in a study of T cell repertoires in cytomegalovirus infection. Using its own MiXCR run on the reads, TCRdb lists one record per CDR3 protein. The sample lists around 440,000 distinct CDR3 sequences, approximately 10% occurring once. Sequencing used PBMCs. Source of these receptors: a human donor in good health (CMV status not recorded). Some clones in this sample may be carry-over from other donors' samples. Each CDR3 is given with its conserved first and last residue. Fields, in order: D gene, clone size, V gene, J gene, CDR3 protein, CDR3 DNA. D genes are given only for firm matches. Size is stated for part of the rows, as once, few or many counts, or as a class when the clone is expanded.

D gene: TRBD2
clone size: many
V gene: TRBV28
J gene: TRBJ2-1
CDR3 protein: CASSLGGLAGGPRDEQFF
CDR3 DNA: TGTGCCAGCAGTTTAGGGGGACTAGCGGGAGGGCCACGGGATGAGCAGTTCTTC

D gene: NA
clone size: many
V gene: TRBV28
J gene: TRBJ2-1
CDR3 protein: CASTLRRTLEQFF
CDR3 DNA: TGTGCCAGCACCCTAAGGAGGACCCTTGAGCAGTTCTTC

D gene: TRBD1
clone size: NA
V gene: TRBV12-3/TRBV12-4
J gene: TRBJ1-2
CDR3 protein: CASTPSDRDHGYTF
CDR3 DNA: TGTGCCAGCACTCCATCGGACAGGGACCATGGCTACACCTTC

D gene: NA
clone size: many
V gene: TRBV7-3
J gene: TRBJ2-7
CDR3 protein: CASSLELTGSNEQYF
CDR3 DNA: TGTGCCAGCAGCTTAGAACTTACAGGTTCCAACGAGCAGTACTTC

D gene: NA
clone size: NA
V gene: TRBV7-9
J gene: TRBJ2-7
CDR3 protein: CASSFSMEQYF
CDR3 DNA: TGTGCCAGCAGCTTCTCGATGGAGCAGTACTTC

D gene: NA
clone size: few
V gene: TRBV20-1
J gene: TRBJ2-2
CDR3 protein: CSARDLPTGELFF
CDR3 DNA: TGCAGTGCTAGAGATCTCCCGACCGGGGAGCTGTTTTTT

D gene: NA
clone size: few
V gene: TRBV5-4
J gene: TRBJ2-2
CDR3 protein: CASRVSDSTGELFF
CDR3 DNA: TGTGCCAGCAGGGTATCCGACTCCACCGGGGAGCTGTTTTTT

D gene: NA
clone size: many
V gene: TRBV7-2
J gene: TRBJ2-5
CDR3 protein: CASSLAGSRETQYF
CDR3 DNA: TGTGCCAGCAGCTTAGCCGGCTCCCGGGAGACCCAGTACTTC

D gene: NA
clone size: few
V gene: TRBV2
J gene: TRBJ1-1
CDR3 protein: CARLGPRYEAFF
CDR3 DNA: TGTGCCCGCCTGGGACCCCGGTATGAAGCTTTCTTT

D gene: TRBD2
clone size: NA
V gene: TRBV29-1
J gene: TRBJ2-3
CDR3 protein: CSVESVPGGADTQYF
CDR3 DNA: TGCAGCGTTGAATCCGTCCCGGGAGGTGCAGATACGCAGTATTTT

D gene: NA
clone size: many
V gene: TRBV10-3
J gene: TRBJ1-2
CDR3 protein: CAISEEAGHYGYTF
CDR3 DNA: TGTGCCATCAGCGAGGAGGCAGGGCACTATGGCTACACCTTC

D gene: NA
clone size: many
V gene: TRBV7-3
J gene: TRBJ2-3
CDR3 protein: CASSPNIRDTQYF
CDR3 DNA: TGTGCCAGCAGCCCCAACATTCGGGATACGCAGTATTTT

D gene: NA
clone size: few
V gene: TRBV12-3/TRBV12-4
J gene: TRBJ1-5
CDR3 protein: CATGGGSTPQHF
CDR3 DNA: TGTGCCACCGGGGGTGGATCCACGCCCCAGCATTTT

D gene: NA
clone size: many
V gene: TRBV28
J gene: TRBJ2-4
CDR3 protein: CASSPHRDLAKNIQYF
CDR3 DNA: TGTGCCAGCAGCCCTCACAGGGATTTAGCCAAAAACATTCAGTACTTC

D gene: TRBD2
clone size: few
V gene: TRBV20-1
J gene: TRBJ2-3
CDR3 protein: CSASGPSGGSTDTQYF
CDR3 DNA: TGCAGTGCTAGTGGGCCTAGCGGGGGGTCCACAGATACGCAGTATTTT

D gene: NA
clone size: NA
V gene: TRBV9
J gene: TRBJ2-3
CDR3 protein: CASSVEGARPDTQYF
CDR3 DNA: TGTGCCAGCAGCGTAGAGGGAGCCCGGCCAGATACGCAGTATTTT

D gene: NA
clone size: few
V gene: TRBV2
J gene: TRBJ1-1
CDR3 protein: CASTLQGAEAFF
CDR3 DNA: TGTGCCAGCACCCTACAGGGTGCTGAAGCTTTCTTT

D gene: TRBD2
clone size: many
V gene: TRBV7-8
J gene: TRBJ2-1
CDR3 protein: CASSHRSSGNVNEQFF
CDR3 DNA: TGTGCCAGCAGCCATAGGTCTAGCGGGAATGTGAATGAGCAGTTCTTC

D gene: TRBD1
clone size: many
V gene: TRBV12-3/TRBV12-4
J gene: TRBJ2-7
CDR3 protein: CASSLPRTGGHEQYF
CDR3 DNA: TGTGCCAGCAGTTTGCCCCGGACAGGGGGCCACGAGCAGTACTTC

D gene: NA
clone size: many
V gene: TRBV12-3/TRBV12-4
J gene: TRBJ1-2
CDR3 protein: CASSIKLYGYTF
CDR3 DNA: TGTGCCAGCAGTATCAAGCTGTATGGCTACACCTTC

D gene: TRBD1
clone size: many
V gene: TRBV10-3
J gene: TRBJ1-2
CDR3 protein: CAISEQGTGGGGYTF
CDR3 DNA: TGTGCCATCAGCGAACAAGGGACAGGGGGCGGTGGCTACACCTTC

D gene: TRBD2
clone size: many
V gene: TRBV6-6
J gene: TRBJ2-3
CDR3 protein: CASSYWGGGDTQYF
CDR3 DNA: TGTGCCAGCAGTTACTGGGGGGGAGGAGATACGCAGTATTTT

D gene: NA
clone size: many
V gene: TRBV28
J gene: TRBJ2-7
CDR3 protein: CASSPPRAALREQYF
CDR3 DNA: TGTGCCAGCAGTCCCCCCAGAGCGGCACTTCGGGAGCAGTACTTC

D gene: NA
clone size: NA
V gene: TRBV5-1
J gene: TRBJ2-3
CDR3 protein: CASSPGAGFSSTDTQYF
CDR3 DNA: TGCGCCAGCAGTCCCGGTGCGGGTTTCTCTAGCACAGATACGCAGTATTTT

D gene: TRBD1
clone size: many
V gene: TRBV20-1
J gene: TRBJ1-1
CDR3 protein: CSAGWTGDTEAFF
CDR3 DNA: TGCAGTGCTGGCTGGACAGGGGACACTGAAGCTTTCTTT

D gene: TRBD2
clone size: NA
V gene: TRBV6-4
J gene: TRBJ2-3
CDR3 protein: CASSASPSGTTDTQYF
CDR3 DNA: TGTGCCAGCAGTGCCTCGCCTAGCGGGACCACAGATACGCAGTATTTT

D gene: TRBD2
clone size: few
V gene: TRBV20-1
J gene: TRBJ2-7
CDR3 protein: CSARNRGLAVYEQYF
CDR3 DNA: TGCAGTGCTAGAAATCGGGGACTAGCGGTCTACGAGCAGTACTTC

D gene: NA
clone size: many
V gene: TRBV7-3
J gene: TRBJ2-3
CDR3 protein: CASSLNARNTDTQYF
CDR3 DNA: TGTGCCAGCAGCTTAAATGCCCGGAACACAGATACGCAGTATTTT

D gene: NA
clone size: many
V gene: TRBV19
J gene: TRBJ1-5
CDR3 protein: CASGGVEGRQPQHF
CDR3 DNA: TGTGCCAGCGGGGGGGTGGAGGGTCGTCAGCCCCAGCATTTT

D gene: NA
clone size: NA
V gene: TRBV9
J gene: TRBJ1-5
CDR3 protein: CASSVGGVQPQHF
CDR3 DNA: TGTGCCAGCAGCGTAGGGGGCGTTCAGCCCCAGCATTTT

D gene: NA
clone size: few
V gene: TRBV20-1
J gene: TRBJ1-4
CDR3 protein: CSARDPGGSNEKLFF
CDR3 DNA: TGCAGTGCTAGAGACCCGGGGGGATCTAATGAAAAACTGTTTTTT

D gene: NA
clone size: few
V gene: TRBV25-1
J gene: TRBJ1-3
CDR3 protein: CASTERAGNTIYF
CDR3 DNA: TGTGCCAGTACTGAGAGGGCAGGAAACACCATATATTTT

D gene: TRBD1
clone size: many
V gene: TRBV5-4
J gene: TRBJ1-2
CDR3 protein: CASSLAGTGGGYTF
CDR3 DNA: TGTGCCAGCAGCTTAGCCGGGACAGGGGGCGGCTACACCTTC

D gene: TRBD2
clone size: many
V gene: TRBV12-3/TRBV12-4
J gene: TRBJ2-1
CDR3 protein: CASKLAGMDNEQFF
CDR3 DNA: TGTGCCAGCAAACTAGCGGGAATGGACAATGAGCAGTTCTTC

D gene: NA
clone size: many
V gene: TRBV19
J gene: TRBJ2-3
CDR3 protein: CASSHSDTQYF
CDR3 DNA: TGTGCCAGTAGTCATTCCGATACGCAGTATTTT

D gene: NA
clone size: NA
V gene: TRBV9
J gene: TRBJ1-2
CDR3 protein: CASSVVSQGGGGYTF
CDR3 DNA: TGTGCCAGCAGCGTAGTGTCACAGGGAGGGGGAGGCTACACCTTC

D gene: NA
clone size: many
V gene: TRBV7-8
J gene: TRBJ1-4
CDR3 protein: CASMKDTVSRELFF
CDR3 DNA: TGTGCCAGCATGAAAGATACGGTGTCGAGGGAACTGTTTTTT

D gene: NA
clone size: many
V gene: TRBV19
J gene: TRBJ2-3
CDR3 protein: CASGQVLPTDTQYF
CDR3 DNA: TGTGCCAGTGGACAAGTCCTCCCCACAGATACGCAGTATTTT

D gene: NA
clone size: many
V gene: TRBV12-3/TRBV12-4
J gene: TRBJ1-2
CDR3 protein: CASSFQGSYGYTF
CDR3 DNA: TGTGCCAGCAGTTTCCAGGGATCCTATGGCTACACCTTC

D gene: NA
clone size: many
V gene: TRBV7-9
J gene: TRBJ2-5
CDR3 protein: CASSPPRGGIGETQYF
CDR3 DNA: TGTGCCAGCAGCCCTCCCCGAGGGGGAATCGGAGAGACCCAGTACTTC

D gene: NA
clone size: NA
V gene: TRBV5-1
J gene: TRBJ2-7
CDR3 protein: CASSPDRGREAYEQYF
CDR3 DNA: TGCGCCAGCAGCCCCGACAGAGGAAGAGAGGCCTACGAGCAGTACTTC

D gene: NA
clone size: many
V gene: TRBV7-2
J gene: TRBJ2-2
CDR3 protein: CASSLERVTGELFF
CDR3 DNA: TGTGCCAGCAGCTTAGAACGGGTTACCGGGGAGCTGTTTTTT

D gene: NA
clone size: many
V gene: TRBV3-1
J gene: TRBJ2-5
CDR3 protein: CASSQLGGNQETQYF
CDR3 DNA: TGTGCCAGCAGCCAATTAGGGGGGAACCAAGAGACCCAGTACTTC

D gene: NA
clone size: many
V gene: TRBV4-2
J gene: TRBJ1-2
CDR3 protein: CASSQDLGEGYGYTF
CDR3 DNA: TGTGCCAGCAGCCAAGATCTGGGGGAGGGCTATGGCTACACCTTC

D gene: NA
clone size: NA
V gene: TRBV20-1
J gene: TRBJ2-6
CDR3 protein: CSARPLTFLGTDSSGANVLTF
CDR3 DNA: TGCAGTGCTAGACCCCTGACGTTTCTTGGGACGGATAGCTCTGGGGCCAACGTCCTGACTTTC

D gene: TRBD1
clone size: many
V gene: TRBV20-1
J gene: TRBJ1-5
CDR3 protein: CSATPGTGNQPQHF
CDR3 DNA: TGCAGTGCCACACCCGGGACAGGGAATCAGCCCCAGCATTTT

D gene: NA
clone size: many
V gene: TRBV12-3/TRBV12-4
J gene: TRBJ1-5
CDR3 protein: CASSLTVGVSNQPQHF
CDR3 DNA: TGTGCCAGCAGTTTAACCGTAGGAGTTAGCAATCAGCCCCAGCATTTT

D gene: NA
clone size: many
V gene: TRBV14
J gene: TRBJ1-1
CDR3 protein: CASSQDRGYSEAFF
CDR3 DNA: TGTGCCAGCAGCCAAGACAGAGGATACTCTGAAGCTTTCTTT

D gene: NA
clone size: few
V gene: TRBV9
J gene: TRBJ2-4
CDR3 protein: CASSVDGLAKNIQYF
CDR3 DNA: TGTGCCAGCAGCGTAGACGGATTAGCCAAAAACATTCAGTACTTC

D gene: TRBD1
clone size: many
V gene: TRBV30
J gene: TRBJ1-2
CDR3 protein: CAWSIQGARGYTF
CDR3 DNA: TGTGCCTGGAGTATACAGGGGGCGAGGGGCTACACCTTC

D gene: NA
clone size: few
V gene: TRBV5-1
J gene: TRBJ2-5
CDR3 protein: CASSPYLWGQETQYF
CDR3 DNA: TGCGCCAGCAGCCCATACCTCTGGGGACAAGAGACCCAGTACTTC

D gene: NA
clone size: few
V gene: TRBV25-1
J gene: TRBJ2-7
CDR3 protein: CASSEGQGVYEQYF
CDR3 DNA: TGTGCCAGCAGTGAGGGGCAGGGAGTCTACGAGCAGTACTTC

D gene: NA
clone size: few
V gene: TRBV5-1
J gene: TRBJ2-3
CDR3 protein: CASSGGATSTDTQYF
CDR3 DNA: TGCGCCAGCAGCGGGGGAGCTACGAGCACAGATACGCAGTATTTT

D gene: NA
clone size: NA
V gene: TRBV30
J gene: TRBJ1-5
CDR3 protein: CAWRGLGPNQPQHF
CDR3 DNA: TGTGCCTGGAGGGGGCTGGGGCCAAATCAGCCCCAGCATTTT

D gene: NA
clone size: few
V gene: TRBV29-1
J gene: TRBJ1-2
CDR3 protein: CSVEFSVANYGYTF
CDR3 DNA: TGCAGCGTTGAATTTTCAGTCGCTAACTATGGCTACACCTTC

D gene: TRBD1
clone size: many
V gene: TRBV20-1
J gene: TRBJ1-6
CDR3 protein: CSARDHQGGFTNSPLHF
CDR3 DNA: TGCAGTGCTAGAGATCACCAGGGGGGATTTACAAATTCACCCCTCCACTTT

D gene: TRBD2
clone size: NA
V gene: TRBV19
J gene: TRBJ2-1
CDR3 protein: CASTSGTSGEYNEQFF
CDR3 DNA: TGTGCCAGTACCTCCGGGACTAGCGGGGAATACAATGAGCAGTTCTTC